Following are 28 T cell receptor beta chains from one sample sequenced in a study of graft-versus-host responses after intestinal transplantation. Their cognate antigens are unknown. Produced via immunoSEQ multiplex PCR; TCRdb's table is partial and in-frame only. The sample holds about 97,000 clones; roughly 91% are singletons and the top ten take around 0.2%. The input for sequencing was unstimulated CD4+ T cells sorted from spleen or lymph node cells, taken before transplant. The receptors derive from a human donor who was the organ donor for an intestinal transplant.

The chain has TRBV6-1 and TRBJ2-1; TRBD2 agrees at 7 bases. Germline V gene data show CDR1 as MNHNS and CDR2 as SASEGT. V shed 8 bases, J shed 2 bases, and the junction held 6 bases outside the gene matches. The CDR3 runs 14 residues. CDR3: CASGSAGAYNEQFF. The CDR3 DNA reads as TGTGCCAGCGGGTCGGCGGGGGCCTACAATGAGCAGTTCTTC.

This chain uses TRBV19 with TRBJ1-1, with D possibly TRBD1 on 5 matching bases. This CDR3 is 14 amino acids long. V was cut by 5 bases and J by 0 bases, with 10 bases left in between. Germline V gene lookup returns CDR1 LNHDA and CDR2 SQIVND (reference sequence). The CDR3 DNA reads TGTGCCAGTAGTTGGGACTCCATGAACACTGAAGCTTTCTTT. Translated, it gives CASSWDSMNTEAFF.

The rearrangement uses TRBV18 and TRBJ2-7, with TRBD2 matching 11 bases. CDR1 and CDR2 (germline): KGHSH, LQKENI. The CDR3 sequence is 14 residues long. Trimming took 6 bases from V and 2 from J; bases not matched to a gene: 3. The CDR3, as DNA: TGTGCCAGCTCCCTAGCGGGGGGTCCCTACGAGCAGTACTTC. Translated: CASSLAGGPYEQYF. The full variable domain, rest sourced from reference TRBV18 and TRBJ2-7, is NAGVMQNPRHLVRRRGQEARLRCSPMKGHSHVYWYRQLPEEGLKFMVYLQKENIIDESGMPKERFSAEFPKEGPSILRIQQVVRGDSAAYFCASSLAGGPYEQYFGPGTRLTVT.

This clone has just one count. Other DNA sequences in this sample translate to the same CDR3. The chain has TRBV2 and TRBJ2-7; 7 bases fit TRBD2. Germline CDR1 reads SNHLY; CDR2 reads FYNNEI. The CDR3 runs to 13 residues. V trimming: 4 bases; J trimming: 4 bases; junction bases outside the gene matches: 4. CDR3: CASSAGTTYEQYF. CDR3 bases: TGTGCCAGCAGTGCCGGGACTACTTACGAGCAGTACTTC.

V gene TRBV7-2 combines with J gene TRBJ1-2; D is ambiguous. The ends were cut back, 1 base at V and 3 bases at J, with 6 bases in the middle. This CDR3 spans 13 amino acids. CDR1 is SGHTA, CDR2 FQGNSA, per germline. This chain's CDR3 is CASSLVGDYGYTF. CDR3 DNA sequence: TGTGCCAGCAGCTTAGTCGGGGACTATGGCTACACCTTC.

The rearrangement links TRBV7-3 to TRBJ2-1, with D possibly matching TRBD1 (5 bases). Per germline, CDR1 SGHTA and CDR2 FQGTGA. The CDR3 is 15 residues long. The germline V and J ends were trimmed by 0 bases and 3 bases, with 9 bases remaining between them. The DNA for the CDR3 is TGTGCCAGCAGCTTAACAGGGGCGCTCTACAATGAGCAGTTCTTC. Protein: CASSLTGALYNEQFF.

V usage is TRBV5-1 and J usage is TRBJ1-3; the D is unclear. V lost 7 bases and J lost 0, with 11 bases in between. Germline assignment: CDR1 SGHRS and CDR2 YFSETQ. The CDR3 runs 14 residues. CDR3 in DNA: TGCGCCAGCGCGGACGGAGGCTCTGGAAACACCATATATTTT. Encoded protein: CASADGGSGNTIYF.

The chain links TRBV4-2 to TRBJ1-1; TRBD1 agrees at 7 bases. Germline CDR1 LGHNA, CDR2 YNFKEQ. CDR3 length equals 15 residues. V trimming: 0 bases; J trimming: 3 bases; junction bases outside the gene matches: 4. CDR3 in amino acids: CASSQDVTGDTEAFF. The DNA for the CDR3 is TGTGCCAGCAGCCAAGATGTTACAGGGGACACTGAAGCTTTCTTT.

The rearrangement links TRBV27 to TRBJ1-2, with a weak D call TRBD1 (5 bases). The CDR3 loop spans 14 amino acids. The ends were cut back, 4 bases at V and 8 bases at J, with 17 bases in the middle. The germline gives CDR1 MNHEY, CDR2 SMNVEV (reference sequence). The CDR3 region has the DNA TGTGCCAGCAGTTATAGGGGCGGAACGAGCGGCTACACCTTC. The encoded protein is CASSYRGGTSGYTF.

The chain couples TRBV9 to TRBJ2-5, with 10 bases lining up with TRBD2. CDR1 and CDR2 (germline): SGDLS, YYNGEE. V shed 0 bases, J shed 5 bases, and the junction held 7 bases outside the gene matches. CDR3 length: 16 amino acids. CDR3 amino acids: CASSVGAGGPGETQYF. The CDR3 DNA sequence: TGTGCCAGCAGCGTAGGAGCGGGGGGGCCCGGGGAGACCCAGTACTTC.

The rearrangement links TRBV7-2 to TRBJ1-5, with a weak D call TRBD1 (5 bases). The CDR3 has 16 amino acids. Germline V gene sequence: CDR1 SGHTA, CDR2 FQGNSA. The V and J ends lost 1 base and 4 bases respectively, with 14 bases between them. CDR3 sequence reads: CASSLGGSGRNQPQHF. In nucleotides, the CDR3 is TGTGCCAGCAGCTTAGGGGGGTCAGGGAGGAATCAGCCCCAGCATTTT.

The chain carries TRBV6-9 and TRBJ2-5, with 8 bases aligning to TRBD1. The length of the CDR3 is 16 residues. Per the germline V gene, CDR1 is MNHGY and CDR2 is SVAAGI. Losses at the gene ends were 8 bases for V and 0 bases for J; bases not matched to a gene: 11. The CDR3 loop reads CASGPGTGYHQETQYF. The CDR3 DNA reads TGTGCCAGCGGCCCTGGGACAGGATACCACCAAGAGACCCAGTACTTC.

This clone was counted once. V is TRBV5-1 and J is TRBJ1-1; 9 positions match TRBD1. Germline V gene data show CDR1 as SGHRS and CDR2 as YFSETQ. V was clipped by 3 bases and J by 1 base; unmatched bases: 1. This CDR3 contains 14 residues. This CDR3 reads CASSSGQGNTEAFF. For the CDR3, the DNA is TGCGCCAGCAGCTCGGGACAGGGGAACACTGAAGCTTTCTTT.

V usage is TRBV4-2 and J usage is TRBJ2-7; 11 bases are shared with TRBD2. The CDR3 length is 21 residues. Germline-derived CDR1 and CDR2 are LGHNA and YNFKEQ. The V gene end was trimmed by 0 bases and the J gene end by 0 bases; junction bases not matched to a gene: 16. This chain's CDR3 is CASSQEDGGLAGGKYSYEQYF. Here the CDR3 DNA reads TGTGCCAGCAGCCAAGAAGATGGGGGGCTAGCGGGGGGCAAATACTCCTACGAGCAGTACTTC.

The chain employs TRBV15 and TRBJ2-4; unclear D gene. CDR1 LNHNV and CDR2 YYDKDF come from the germline V gene (reference sequence). The CDR3 runs 13 residues. V was clipped by 4 bases and J by 1 base, with 5 bases between them. CDR3 DNA: TGTGCCACCAGCACCGGGGCCAAAAACATTCAGTACTTC. The encoded protein is CATSTGAKNIQYF.

This CDR3 reads CASSLVGARTDTQYF. The CDR3 region has the DNA TGTGCCAGCAGCTTAGTGGGGGCGAGGACAGATACGCAGTATTTT. The V call is TRBV11-3, the J call TRBJ2-3, with D possibly being TRBD1 (6 bases). This CDR3 comprises 15 residues. Trimming cost V 1 base and J 3 bases, with 11 bases left between them. CDR1 is SGHNT, CDR2 YENEEA, per germline.

This clone was seen once. The genes are TRBV28 and TRBJ1-2, with 7 positions matching TRBD1. The CDR3 is 14 residues long. The V gene end was trimmed by 3 bases and the J gene end by 5 bases; junction bases not matched to a gene: 6. The V gene's germline CDR1 is MDHEN and CDR2 SYDVKM. This CDR3 is CASSFGDRAYGYTF. The CDR3 coding sequence is TGTGCCAGCAGTTTTGGGGACAGAGCTTATGGCTACACCTTC.

The chain carries TRBV6-1 and TRBJ1-1; weak D call: TRBD1 (6 bases). Trimming took 1 base from V and 5 from J, leaving 11 bases between them. Germline CDR1 reads MNHNS; CDR2 reads SASEGT. The length of the CDR3 is 14 residues. The CDR3 is CASSEGGGRTEAFF. The DNA for the CDR3 is TGTGCCAGCAGTGAAGGGGGGGGGCGGACTGAAGCTTTCTTT.

The rearrangement links TRBV7-8 to TRBJ1-5; D unclear. Germline lookup yields CDR1 SGHVS and CDR2 FQNEAQ. The CDR3 sequence is 12 residues long. Trimming took off 5 bases at V and 11 bases at J, with 13 bases between the two ends. CDR3 bases: TGTGCCAGCAGCACCGCTAGTGGGTCCCAGCATTTT. This sequence encodes CASSTASGSQHF.

The chain carries TRBV23-1 and TRBJ2-7; 11 positions match TRBD2. TRBV23-1 is reported as an ORF; its role is uncertain. J lost 3 bases, V lost 6 bases, and 4 bases had no gene match. The CDR3 has 14 amino acids. The CDR3 sequence is CASRLAGDLYEQYF. The CDR3 DNA sequence: TGCGCCAGCAGACTAGCGGGGGACCTCTACGAGCAGTACTTC.

The CDR3 DNA sequence: TGCGCCAGTTCAGGGACTAGCGGGGTATCCTACGAGCAGTACTTC. It is translated as CASSGTSGVSYEQYF. The chain couples TRBV10-2 to TRBJ2-7; 13 bases are a match to TRBD2. The germline CDR1 and CDR2 sequences are WSHSY and SAAADI. The junction had 6 bases not matched to a gene; V was cut back by 9 bases and J by 1 base. This CDR3 is 15 amino acids long.

This chain connects TRBV28 to TRBJ2-3, with TRBD2 identical over 9 bases. CDR3 length equals 12 residues. J was trimmed by 12 bases and V by 6 bases; bases with no gene match: 7. The germline V gene has CDR1 MDHEN and CDR2 SYDVKM. The CDR3 DNA reads as TGTGCCAGCAGACGACTAGCGGAAAGTCAGTATTTT. It specifies CASRRLAESQYF.

J is TRBJ1-1 and V is TRBV1; TRBD1, as called in the table, went unchecked against the DNA. TRBV1 is described as a pseudogene. The CDR3 contains 18 residues. For the CDR3, the DNA is TGCACCAGCAGCGACAGGGATCAAAAGGGACAGGAGAACACTGAAGCTTTCTTT. It is translated as CTSSDRDQKGQENTEAFF.

The chain combines TRBV19 with TRBJ1-1, with D possibly matching TRBD1 (6 bases). The V gene lost 9 bases and the J gene lost 3 bases, with 14 bases spanning the gap. The CDR3 has 13 amino acids. The germline V gene has CDR1 LNHDA and CDR2 SQIVND (reference sequence). The CDR3 DNA is TGTGCCAGCGGAACAGGGAGAGACACTGAAGCTTTCTTT. It specifies CASGTGRDTEAFF.

CDR3 residues: CASSLPSGHTYEQYF. For the CDR3, the DNA is TGTGCCAGCAGTTTACCCTCGGGACATACCTACGAGCAGTACTTC. The J gene is TRBJ2-7, the V gene TRBV28; the D gene is possibly TRBD1 (6 bases). The CDR3 consists of 15 residues. Germline CDR1 and CDR2: MDHEN and SYDVKM. The V and J ends lost 2 bases and 2 bases respectively, with 13 bases between them.

Remarks on this clone: An end of the junction differs from the germline gene, which may be a read error. This same CDR3 is encoded by further DNA sequences in the sample. In nucleotides, the CDR3 is TGTGCCAGTAGTGGGAGGGGGACAGGGAATTCACCCCTCCACTTT. This gives the protein CASSGRGTGNSPLHF. This chain joins TRBV2 and TRBJ1-6; 9 bases fit TRBD1. The CDR3 length is 15 residues. Germline CDR1 is SNHLY and CDR2 is FYNNEI.

The chain carries TRBV11-2 and TRBJ1-5, with D perhaps TRBD1 (6 bases). The germline V gene encodes CDR1 SGHAT and CDR2 FQNNGV. V lost 1 base, J lost 4 bases, and 20 bases lay in between. The CDR3 extends over 18 amino acids. The CDR3 loop is CASSLGAGAGTPNQPQHF. The CDR3 DNA reads TGTGCCAGCAGCTTAGGCGCCGGGGCCGGGACACCGAATCAGCCCCAGCATTTT.

CDR3 residues: CASSRTGDEKLFF. The CDR3 bases are TGCGCCAGCAGCAGGACGGGGGATGAAAAACTGTTTTTT. The chain uses TRBV4-1 and TRBJ1-4; possible D gene TRBD1, 5 bases. Trimming removed 5 bases from V and 6 bases from J, with 10 bases in between. Germline V gene lookup returns CDR1 MGHRA and CDR2 YSYEKL. This CDR3 is built from 13 residues.